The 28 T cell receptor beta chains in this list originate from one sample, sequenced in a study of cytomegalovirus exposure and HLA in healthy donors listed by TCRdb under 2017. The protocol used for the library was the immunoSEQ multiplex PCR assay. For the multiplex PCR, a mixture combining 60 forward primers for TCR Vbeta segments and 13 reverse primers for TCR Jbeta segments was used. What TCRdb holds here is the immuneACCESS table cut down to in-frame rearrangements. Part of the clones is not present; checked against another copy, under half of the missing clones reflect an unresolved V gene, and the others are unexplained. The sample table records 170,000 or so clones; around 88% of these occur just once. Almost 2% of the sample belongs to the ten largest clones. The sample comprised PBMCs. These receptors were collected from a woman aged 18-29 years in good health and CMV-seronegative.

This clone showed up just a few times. The CDR3 nucleotides are TGTGCCAGCAGGGACCGGGACAGGTTTAATTCACCCCTCCACTTT. It encodes CASRDRDRFNSPLHF. The chain couples TRBV5-6 to TRBJ1-6, with 8 bases identical to TRBD1. The CDR3 covers 15 residues. After removal of 5 bases from V and 6 bases from J, the junction contained 7 bases not matched to a gene. Germline CDR1 is SGHDT and CDR2 is YYEEEE.

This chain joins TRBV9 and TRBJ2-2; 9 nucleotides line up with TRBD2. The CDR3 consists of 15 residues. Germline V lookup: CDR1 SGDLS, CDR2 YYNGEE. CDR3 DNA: TGTGCTAGCGGGCGCGGGGGGGCCGGCACCGGGGAGCTGTTTTTT. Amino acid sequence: CASGRGGAGTGELFF.

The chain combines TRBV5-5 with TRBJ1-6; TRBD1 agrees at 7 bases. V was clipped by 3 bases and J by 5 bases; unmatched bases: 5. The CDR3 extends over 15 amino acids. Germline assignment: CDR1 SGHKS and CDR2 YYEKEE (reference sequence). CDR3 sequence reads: CASSSETGNNSPLHF. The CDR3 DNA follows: TGTGCCAGCAGCTCGGAGACAGGGAATAATTCACCCCTCCACTTT.

The CDR3 DNA reads TGTGCCAGCAGTCCCTCGGCAGGATACAATTCACCCCTCCACTTT. Amino acids: CASSPSAGYNSPLHF. The chain uses TRBV7-2 and TRBJ1-6; D not certain. V gave up 6 bases and J gave up 7 bases, with 16 bases separating them. This CDR3 spans 15 amino acids. Germline-derived CDR1 and CDR2 are SGHTA and FQGNSA.

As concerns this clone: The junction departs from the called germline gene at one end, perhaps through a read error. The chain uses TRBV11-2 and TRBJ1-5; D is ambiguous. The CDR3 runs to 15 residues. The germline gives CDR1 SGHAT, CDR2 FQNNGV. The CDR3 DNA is TGTGCCAGCAGCCGTGACCTGTATAGCAATCAGCCTCAGCATTTT. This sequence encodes CASSRDLYSNQPQHF.

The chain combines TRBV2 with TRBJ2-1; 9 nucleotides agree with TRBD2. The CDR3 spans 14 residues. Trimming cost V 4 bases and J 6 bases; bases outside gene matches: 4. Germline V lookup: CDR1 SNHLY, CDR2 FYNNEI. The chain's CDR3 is CASSGREGINEQFF. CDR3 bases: TGTGCCAGCAGTGGGCGGGAGGGAATCAATGAGCAGTTCTTC. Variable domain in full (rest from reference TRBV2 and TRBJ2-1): EPEVTQTPSHQVTQMGQEVILRCVPISNHLYFYWYRQILGQKVEFLVSFYNNEISEKSEIFDDQFSVERPDGSNFTLKIRSTKLEDSAMYFCASSGREGINEQFFGPGTRLTVL.

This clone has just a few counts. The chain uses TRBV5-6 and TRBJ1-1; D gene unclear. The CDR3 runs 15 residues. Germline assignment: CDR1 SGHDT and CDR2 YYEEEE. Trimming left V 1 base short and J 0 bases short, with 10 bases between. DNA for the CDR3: TGTGCCAGCAGCTTGCCCTCAGACTTGAACACTGAAGCTTTCTTT. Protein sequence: CASSLPSDLNTEAFF.

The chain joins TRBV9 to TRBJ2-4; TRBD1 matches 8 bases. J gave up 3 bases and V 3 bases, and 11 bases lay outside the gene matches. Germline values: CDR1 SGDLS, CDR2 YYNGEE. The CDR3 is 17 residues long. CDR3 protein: CASSASTGTGNKNIQYF. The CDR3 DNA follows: TGTGCCAGCAGCGCAAGTACCGGGACAGGAAACAAAAACATTCAGTACTTC.

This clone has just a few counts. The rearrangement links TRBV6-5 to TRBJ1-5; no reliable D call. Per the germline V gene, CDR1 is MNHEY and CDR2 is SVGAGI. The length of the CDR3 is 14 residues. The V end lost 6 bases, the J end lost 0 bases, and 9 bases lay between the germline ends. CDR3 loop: CASRPGDSNQPQHF. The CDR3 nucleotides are TGTGCCAGCAGGCCCGGTGATAGCAATCAGCCCCAGCATTTT.

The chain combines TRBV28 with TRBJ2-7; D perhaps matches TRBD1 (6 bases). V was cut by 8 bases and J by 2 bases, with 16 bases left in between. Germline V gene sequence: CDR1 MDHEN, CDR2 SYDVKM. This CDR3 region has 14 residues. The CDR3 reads CASEQGSPTYEQYF. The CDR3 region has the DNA TGTGCCAGCGAACAGGGATCCCCGACCTACGAGCAGTACTTC.

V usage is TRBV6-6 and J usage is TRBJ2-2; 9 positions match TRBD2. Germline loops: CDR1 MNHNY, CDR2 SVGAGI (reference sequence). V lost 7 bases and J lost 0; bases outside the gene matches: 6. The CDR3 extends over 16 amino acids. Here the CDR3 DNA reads TGTGCCAGCACCCTTAGCGGGGGAACGAACACCGGGGAGCTGTTTTTT. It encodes CASTLSGGTNTGELFF.

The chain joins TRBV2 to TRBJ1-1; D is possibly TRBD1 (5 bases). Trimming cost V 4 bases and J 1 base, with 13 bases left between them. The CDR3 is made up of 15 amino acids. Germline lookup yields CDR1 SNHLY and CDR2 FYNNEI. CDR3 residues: CASSGGRSRNTEAFF. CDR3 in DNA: TGTGCCAGCAGTGGGGGGAGGTCTAGGAACACTGAAGCTTTCTTT.

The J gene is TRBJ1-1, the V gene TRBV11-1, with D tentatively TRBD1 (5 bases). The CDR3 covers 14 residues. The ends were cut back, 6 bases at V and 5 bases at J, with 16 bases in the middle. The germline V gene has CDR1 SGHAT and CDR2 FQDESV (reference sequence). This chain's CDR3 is CASSFSGTPTEAFF. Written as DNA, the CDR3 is TGTGCCAGCAGTTTTTCAGGGACTCCTACTGAAGCTTTCTTT.

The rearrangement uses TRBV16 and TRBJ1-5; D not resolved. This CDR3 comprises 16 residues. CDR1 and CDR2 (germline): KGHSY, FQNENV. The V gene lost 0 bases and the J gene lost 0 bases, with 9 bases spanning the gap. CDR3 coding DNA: TGTGCCAGCAGCCAATCGCAAGAGTCTAGCAATCAGCCCCAGCATTTT. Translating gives CASSQSQESSNQPQHF.

CDR3 coding DNA: TGTGCCAGCAGCGTAGGCGGGAGCGCCTACGAGCAGTACTTC. As protein: CASSVGGSAYEQYF. The chain employs TRBV9 and TRBJ2-7; TRBD2 matches at 7 bases. Germline V gene sequence: CDR1 SGDLS, CDR2 YYNGEE. This CDR3 comprises 14 residues. V was clipped by 0 bases and J by 2 bases; unmatched bases: 2.

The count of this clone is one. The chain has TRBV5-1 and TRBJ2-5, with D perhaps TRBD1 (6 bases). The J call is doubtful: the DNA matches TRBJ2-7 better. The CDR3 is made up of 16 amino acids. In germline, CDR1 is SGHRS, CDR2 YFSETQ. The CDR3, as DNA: TGCGCCAGCAGCCCAACAGGACAGTTAGGGGAGTACGAGCAGTACTTC. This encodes CASSPTGQLGEYEQYF.

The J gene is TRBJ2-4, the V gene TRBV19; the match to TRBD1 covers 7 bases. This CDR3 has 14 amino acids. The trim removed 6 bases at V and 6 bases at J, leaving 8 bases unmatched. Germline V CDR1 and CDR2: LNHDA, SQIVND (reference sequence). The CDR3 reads CASRRGPGINIQYF. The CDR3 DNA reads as TGTGCCAGTAGGAGGGGGCCAGGCATAAACATTCAGTACTTC.

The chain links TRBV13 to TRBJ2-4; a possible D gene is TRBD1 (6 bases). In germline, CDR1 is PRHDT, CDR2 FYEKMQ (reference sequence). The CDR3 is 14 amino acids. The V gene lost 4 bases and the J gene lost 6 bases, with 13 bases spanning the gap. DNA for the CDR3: TGTGCCAGCAGCTCTCGGACAGATCGAAACATTCAGTACTTC. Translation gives CASSSRTDRNIQYF.

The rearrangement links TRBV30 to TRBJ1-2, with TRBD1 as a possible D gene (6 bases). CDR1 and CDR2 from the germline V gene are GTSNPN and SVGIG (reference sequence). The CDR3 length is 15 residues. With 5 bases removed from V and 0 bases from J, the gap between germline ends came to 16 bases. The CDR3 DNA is TGTGCCTGGGTAGGGCTGACAGGATCTAACTATGGCTACACCTTC. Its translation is CAWVGLTGSNYGYTF.

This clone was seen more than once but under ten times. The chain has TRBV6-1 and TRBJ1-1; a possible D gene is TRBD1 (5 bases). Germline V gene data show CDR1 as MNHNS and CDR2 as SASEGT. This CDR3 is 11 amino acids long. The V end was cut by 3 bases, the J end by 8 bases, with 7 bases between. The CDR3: CASSEGPEAFF. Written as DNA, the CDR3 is TGTGCCAGCAGTGAGGGGCCAGAAGCTTTCTTT.

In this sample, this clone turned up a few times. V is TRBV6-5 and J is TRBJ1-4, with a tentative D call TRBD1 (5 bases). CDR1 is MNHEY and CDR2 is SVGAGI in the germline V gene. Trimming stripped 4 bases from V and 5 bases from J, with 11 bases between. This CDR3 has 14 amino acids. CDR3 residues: CASSFAGRNEKLFF. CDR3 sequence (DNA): TGTGCCAGCAGTTTTGCAGGGAGGAATGAAAAACTGTTTTTT.

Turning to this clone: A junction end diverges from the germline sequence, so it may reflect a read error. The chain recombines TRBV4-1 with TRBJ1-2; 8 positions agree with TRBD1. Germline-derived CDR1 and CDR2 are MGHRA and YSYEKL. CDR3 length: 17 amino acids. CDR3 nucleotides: TGCGCCAGCAGCCAAGACCCCGACAGGGGCGGTGACTATGGCTACCCCTTC. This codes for CASSQDPDRGGDYGYPF.

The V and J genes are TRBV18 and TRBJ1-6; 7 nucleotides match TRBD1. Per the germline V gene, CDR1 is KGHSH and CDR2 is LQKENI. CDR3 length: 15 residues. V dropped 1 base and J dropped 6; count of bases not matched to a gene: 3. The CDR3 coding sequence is TGTGCCAGCTCACCACGTCAGGGGGTTAATTCACCCCTCCACTTT. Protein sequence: CASSPRQGVNSPLHF.

CDR3 protein: CASRRVSGATRTDTQYF. The CDR3 DNA is TGCGCCAGCAGGAGGGTTTCGGGAGCTACACGCACAGATACGCAGTATTTT. V is TRBV5-1 and J is TRBJ2-3, with D possibly matching TRBD2 (6 bases). Germline CDR1 reads SGHRS; CDR2 reads YFSETQ. The germline V and J ends were trimmed by 5 bases and 1 base, with 20 bases remaining between them. The CDR3 is 17 amino acids.

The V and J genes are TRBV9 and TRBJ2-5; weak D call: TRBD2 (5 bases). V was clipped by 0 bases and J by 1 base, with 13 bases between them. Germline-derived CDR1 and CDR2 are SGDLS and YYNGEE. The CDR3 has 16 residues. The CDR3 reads CASSVVPSGAQETQYF. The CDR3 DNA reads TGTGCCAGCAGCGTAGTTCCGAGCGGAGCCCAAGAGACCCAGTACTTC.

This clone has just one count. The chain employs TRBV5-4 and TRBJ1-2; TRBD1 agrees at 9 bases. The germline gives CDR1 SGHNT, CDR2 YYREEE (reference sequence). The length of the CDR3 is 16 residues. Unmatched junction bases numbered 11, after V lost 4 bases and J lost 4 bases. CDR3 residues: CASSILGQGNTYGYTF. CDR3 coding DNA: TGTGCCAGCAGCATCCTGGGACAGGGTAACACCTATGGCTACACCTTC.

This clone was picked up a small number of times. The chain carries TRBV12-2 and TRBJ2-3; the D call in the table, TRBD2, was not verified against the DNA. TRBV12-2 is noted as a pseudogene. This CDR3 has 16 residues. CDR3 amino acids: CASRPGDCVNTDTQYF. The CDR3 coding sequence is TGTGCAAGTCGCCCCGGGGACTGCGTAAACACAGATACGCAGTATTTT.

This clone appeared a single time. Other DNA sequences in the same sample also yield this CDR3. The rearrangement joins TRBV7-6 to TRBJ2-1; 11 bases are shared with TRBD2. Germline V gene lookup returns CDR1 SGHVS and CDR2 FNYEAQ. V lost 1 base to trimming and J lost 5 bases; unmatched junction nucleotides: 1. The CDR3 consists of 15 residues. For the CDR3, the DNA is TGTGCCAGCAGCTTAGGACTAGCGGGGAACAATGAGCAGTTCTTC. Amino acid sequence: CASSLGLAGNNEQFF. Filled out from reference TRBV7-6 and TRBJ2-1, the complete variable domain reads GAGVSQSPRYKVTKRGQDVALRCDPISGHVSLYWYRQALGQGPEFLTYFNYEAQQDKSGLPNDRFSAERPEGSISTLTIQRTEQRDSAMYRCASSLGLAGNNEQFFGPGTRLTVL.